Listed below are T cell receptor beta chains from one sample, sequenced in a study of T cells in Graves' hyperthyroidism and ophthalmopathy. TCRdb processed the multiplex PCR reads anew with MiXCR; each CDR3 protein has one entry. The sample holds about 660,000 distinct CDR3 sequences, 45% seen once. The sequenced sample was peripheral blood or thyroid tissue (not recorded which). These receptors came from an adult man with Graves' disease, either hyperthyroidism or ophthalmopathy (not recorded which). Each CDR3 is given with its conserved first and last residue. The order of the fields is J gene, V gene, clone size, D gene, CDR3 protein, CDR3 DNA. The D gene is left open where the match is weak. Part of the rows lack a size; the others show once, few, many or a class for expanded clones.

>TRBJ2-7|TRBV10-3|few|NA
CAISGSISGSAYEQYF
TGTGCCATCAGTGGAAGCATTAGCGGCTCCGCCTACGAGCAGTACTTC
>TRBJ1-5|TRBV24-1|many|TRBD1
CATSGQGDQPQHF
TGTGCCACCAGTGGACAGGGAGATCAGCCCCAGCATTTT
>TRBJ2-2|TRBV6-5|NA|TRBD2
CASSLGLAGASTGELFF
TGTGCCAGCAGTTTGGGACTAGCGGGAGCGAGCACCGGGGAGCTGTTTTTT
>TRBJ1-1|TRBV20-1|many|NA
CSASNTGNTEAFF
TGCAGTGCTAGCAATACAGGGAACACTGAAGCTTTCTTT
>TRBJ1-2|TRBV2|NA|TRBD1
CAVGQGTYGYTF
TGTGCCGTGGGACAGGGGACCTATGGCTACACCTTC
>TRBJ1-2|TRBV15|NA|TRBD1
CATSRQGTNYGYTF
TGTGCCACCAGTCGACAGGGGACGAACTATGGCTACACCTTC
>TRBJ1-2|TRBV5-1|NA|NA
CASSLAEGGYGHTF
TGCGCCAGCAGCTTGGCTGAAGGAGGCTATGGCCACACCTTC
>TRBJ1-2|TRBV6-1|NA|NA
CASSYKGYNYGYTF
TGTGCCAGCAGTTACAAGGGATATAACTATGGCTACACCTTC
>TRBJ1-3|TRBV9|NA|NA
CASSQWGAGNTIYF
TGTGCCAGCAGCCAATGGGGGGCTGGAAACACCATATATTTT
>TRBJ1-1|TRBV7-2|NA|NA
CASSLTTGTNTEAFF
TGTGCCAGCAGCTTGACAACAGGGACTAACACTGAAGCTTTCTTT
>TRBJ1-3|TRBV7-9|many|NA
CASSPPVGSGNTIYF
TGTGCCAGCAGCCCTCCTGTTGGCTCTGGAAACACCATATATTTT
>TRBJ1-5|TRBV12-3/TRBV12-4|NA|NA
CASSFWGDGNQPQHF
TGTGCCAGCAGTTTTTGGGGGGATGGCAATCAGCCCCAGCATTTT
>TRBJ2-5|TRBV7-8|NA|TRBD2
CASSPYGSGKVGGTQYF
TGTGCCAGCTCACCATACGGTAGCGGGAAAGTTGGAGGGACCCAGTACTTC
>TRBJ1-4|TRBV9|many|NA
CASSVVGRDNEKLFF
TGTGCCAGCAGCGTAGTCGGCAGGGATAATGAAAAACTGTTTTTT
>TRBJ2-7|TRBV13|few|NA
CASSLGRTAAAYEQYF
TGTGCCAGCAGCTTAGGTAGGACAGCAGCGGCCTACGAGCAGTACTTC
>TRBJ1-4|TRBV29-1|NA|NA
CSVYPVGGTNEKLFF
TGCAGCGTATACCCCGTCGGGGGGACTAATGAAAAACTGTTTTTT
>TRBJ1-3|TRBV6-1|NA|NA
CASSPAGESSMGNTIYF
TGTGCCAGCAGTCCGGCCGGGGAATCCTCGATGGGAAACACCATATATTTT
>TRBJ1-4|TRBV7-2|NA|NA
CASSLGAF
TGTGCCAGCAGCTTAGGGGCCTTT
>TRBJ2-7|TRBV2|once|NA
CASSLTAENEQYF
TGTGCCAGCAGCTTAACGGCGGAGAACGAGCAGTACTTC
>TRBJ1-6|TRBV11-2|NA|TRBD1
CASSLSPGTGNSPLHF
TGTGCCAGCAGCTTATCGCCGGGGACAGGGAATTCACCCCTCCACTTT